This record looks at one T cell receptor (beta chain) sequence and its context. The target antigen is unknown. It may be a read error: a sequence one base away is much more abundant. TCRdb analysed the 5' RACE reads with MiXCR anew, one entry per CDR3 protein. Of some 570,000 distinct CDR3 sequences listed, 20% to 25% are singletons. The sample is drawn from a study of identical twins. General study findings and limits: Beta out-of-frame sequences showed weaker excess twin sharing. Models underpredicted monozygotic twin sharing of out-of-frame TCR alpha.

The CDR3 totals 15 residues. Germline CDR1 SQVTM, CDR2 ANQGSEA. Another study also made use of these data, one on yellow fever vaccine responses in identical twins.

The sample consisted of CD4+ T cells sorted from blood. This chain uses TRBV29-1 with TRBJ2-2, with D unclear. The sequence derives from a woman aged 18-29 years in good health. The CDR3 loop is CSVEEWLRNTVELFF. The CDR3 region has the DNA TGCAGCGTTGAAGAATGGCTGAGGAACACCGTGGAGCTGTTTTTT.